Described below is a single T cell receptor (beta chain) sequence and its context. TCRdb re-called the 5' RACE reads, yielding one record per CDR3 amino acid sequence without DNA. The record lists about 450,000 distinct CDR3 sequences, of which the ten most abundant hold 2% to 2.5%. The record originates from a study of monozygotic twins with inflammatory bowel disease. Per the germline V gene, CDR1 is SGHAT and CDR2 is FQNNGV. This CDR3 contains 13 residues. Sample: blood. This chain connects TRBV11-2 to TRBJ1-1. This clonotype originated in a human donor with ulcerative colitis or Crohn's disease, or a healthy co-twin of an affected twin (not recorded which). CDR3 loop: CASSPQASTEAFF. Combining the CDR3 with reference TRBV11-2 and TRBJ1-1 gives the whole variable domain EAGVAQSPRYKIIEKRQSVAFWCNPISGHATLYWYQQILGQGPKLLIQFQNNGVVDDSQLPKDRFSAERLKGVDSTLKIQPAKLEDSAVYLCASSPQASTEAFFGQGTRLTVV.